Reported below is one TCR beta chain. The antigen remains unidentified. Time point here: patch test 1, 2 weeks after DPC sensitization. Treatment denoted: therapeutic diphenylcyclopropenone sensitization with weekly scalp DPC. This sample was taken from a study of human T cells and chemical hapten exposure. As for the study in general: Per-sample TCR yields varied mainly from small pooled library volume differences.

CDR3 length equals 13 residues. Germline V lookup: CDR1 SGHTA, CDR2 FQGNSA. J gave up 2 bases and V 6 bases, and 1 base lay outside the gene matches. A single record per CDR3 protein comes from TCRdb applying MiXCR to the RACE reads. The sample comprises about 99,000 distinct CDR3 sequences, around 12% of which are singletons, and 2.1% rests with the top ten. Study-wide results and limits: TCRs above 1 in 1000 frequency stayed constant with DPC sensitization.

The TCR comes from a woman aged 40 to 55 with alopecia areata. Some clones in this sample may be carry-over from other donors' samples. V is TRBV7-2 and J is TRBJ2-7; TRBD2 matches 10 bases. Material: whole blood, obtained in connection with sensitization to the hapten diphenylcyclopropenone (DPC). In nucleotides, the CDR3 is TGTGCCAGCAGAGCGGGAGGGACCTACGAGCAGTACTTC. Protein product: CASRAGGTYEQYF.